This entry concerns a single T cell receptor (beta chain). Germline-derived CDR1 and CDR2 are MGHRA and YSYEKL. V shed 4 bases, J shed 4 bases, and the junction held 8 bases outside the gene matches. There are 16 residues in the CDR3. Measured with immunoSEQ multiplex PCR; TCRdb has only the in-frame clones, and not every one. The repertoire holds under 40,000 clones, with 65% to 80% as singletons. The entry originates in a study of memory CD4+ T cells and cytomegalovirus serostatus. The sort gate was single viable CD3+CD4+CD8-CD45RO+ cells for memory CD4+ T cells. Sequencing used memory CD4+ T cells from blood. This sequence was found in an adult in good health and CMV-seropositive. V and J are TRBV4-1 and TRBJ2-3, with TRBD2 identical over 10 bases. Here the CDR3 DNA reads TGCGCCAGCAGCCGACGGATAGCGGGAGGATCAGATACGCAGTATTTT. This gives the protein CASSRRIAGGSDTQYF.